The 21 T cell receptor beta chains given below trace back to one sample, sequenced in a study of blood T cell repertoires in COVID-19. The protocol was immunoSEQ multiplex PCR, while the TCRdb copy is restricted to in-frame clones and leaves out a portion. The sample records approximately 110,000 clones, about 88% being singletons. Sequenced input: peripheral blood. These receptors were collected from a human donor in a cohort sampled during active COVID-19.

V gene TRBV5-1 combines with J gene TRBJ2-3; 7 bases are a match to TRBD2. CDR3 length: 15 residues. Germline V gene lookup returns CDR1 SGHRS and CDR2 YFSETQ. V was clipped by 2 bases and J by 6 bases; unmatched bases: 9. This CDR3 is CASSLWTRGPDTQYF. The CDR3 coding sequence is TGCGCCAGCAGCTTATGGACTAGGGGCCCCGATACGCAGTATTTT.

The rearrangement links TRBV7-2 to TRBJ2-2, with 8 bases identical to TRBD2. Looked up from germline, CDR1 is SGHTA and CDR2 is FQGNSA. The CDR3 is 16 amino acids. Trimming cost V 1 base and J 1 base; bases outside gene matches: 2. CDR3 in amino acids: CASSLVAGRNTGELFF. Written as DNA, the CDR3 is TGTGCCAGCAGCTTAGTAGCGGGAAGGAACACCGGGGAGCTGTTTTTT.

V usage is TRBV5-1 and J usage is TRBJ2-7, with D uncertain. Trimming shortened V by 1 base and J by 0 bases, and 8 bases separated the two germline ends. The CDR3 is made up of 14 amino acids. Germline V gives CDR1 SGHRS, CDR2 YFSETQ. CDR3 nucleotide sequence: TGCGCCAGCAGCTTGTTGGGCAGCTCCTACGAGCAGTACTTC. This gives the protein CASSLLGSSYEQYF.

The chain joins TRBV5-1 to TRBJ1-2, with TRBD1 matching over 12 bases. Trimming cost V 0 bases and J 6 bases; bases outside gene matches: 3. Germline CDR1 is SGHRS and CDR2 is YFSETQ. The CDR3 covers 15 residues. Here the CDR3 reads CASSLEGQGANGYTF. The CDR3 region has the DNA TGCGCCAGCAGCTTGGAGGGACAGGGGGCAAATGGCTACACCTTC.

This chain joins TRBV27 and TRBJ1-2, with TRBD1 matching 7 bases. The CDR3 totals 14 residues. Germline V gene lookup returns CDR1 MNHEY and CDR2 SMNVEV (reference sequence). The V segment lost 3 bases and the J segment 5 bases; nucleotides outside the gene matches: 6. The CDR3 loop reads CASSFAGGIYGYTF. The DNA of the CDR3 is TGTGCCAGCAGTTTCGCAGGGGGGATTTATGGCTACACCTTC.

V usage is TRBV5-1 and J usage is TRBJ2-1, with TRBD2 as a possible D gene (6 bases). V lost 4 bases to trimming and J lost 7 bases, with 21 bases between them. CDR3 length: 16 residues. Germline V gene data show CDR1 as SGHRS and CDR2 as YFSETQ. CDR3 nucleotide sequence: TGCGCCAGCAGCAAGAACCCCGGGACTCAAGGGAATGAGCAGTTCTTC. Translation: CASSKNPGTQGNEQFF.

The J gene is TRBJ1-1, the V gene TRBV7-8; a possible D gene is TRBD1 (5 bases). V was clipped by 4 bases and J by 7 bases, with 16 bases between them. The germline V gene encodes CDR1 SGHVS and CDR2 FQNEAQ. This CDR3 spans 14 amino acids. The CDR3 loop is CASSSQRGTLEAFF. DNA for the CDR3: TGTGCCAGCAGCTCCCAAAGGGGAACACTTGAAGCTTTCTTT. The variable domain in full, with the rest retrieved from reference TRBV7-8 and TRBJ1-1, is GAGVSQSPRYKVAKRGQDVALRCDPISGHVSLFWYQQALGQGPEFLTYFQNEAQLDKSGLPSDRFFAERPEGSVSTLKIQRTQQEDSAVYLCASSSQRGTLEAFFGQGTRLTVV.

The chain is built from TRBV7-2 and TRBJ2-1, with 8 bases identical to TRBD2. Per germline, CDR1 SGHTA and CDR2 FQGNSA. The junction had 7 bases not matched to a gene; V was cut back by 8 bases and J by 4 bases. There are 14 residues in the CDR3. The CDR3 DNA reads as TGTGCCAGCGCTAATCCGGGGGGGTACAATGAGCAGTTCTTC. This gives the protein CASANPGGYNEQFF.

J is TRBJ2-7 and V is TRBV9; 10 bases map to TRBD2. The CDR3 totals 15 residues. CDR1 SGDLS and CDR2 YYNGEE come from the germline V gene. The V and J ends lost 4 bases and 9 bases, in that order; junction bases with no gene match: 13. The CDR3 DNA follows: TGTGCCAGCAGCCCCTCTAGCGGGAGTGAAGGTAGGCAGTACTTC. This codes for CASSPSSGSEGRQYF.

The V and J genes are TRBV2 and TRBJ1-5; possible D gene TRBD1, 5 bases. The CDR3 is made up of 15 amino acids. V was shortened by 1 base and J by 7 bases, with 14 bases between the two germline ends. The V gene's germline CDR1 is SNHLY and CDR2 FYNNEI. The DNA of the CDR3 is TGTGCCAGCAGTGAAGAAGCGGGGCTTCGGCAGCCCCAGCATTTT. Protein: CASSEEAGLRQPQHF.

This chain joins TRBV5-8 and TRBJ1-2, with D uncertain. The V gene's germline CDR1 is SGHTS and CDR2 YDEGEE. This CDR3 region has 15 residues. V gave up 2 bases and J gave up 6 bases, with 17 bases separating them. The CDR3 sequence is CASSFAAALTNGYTF. CDR3 DNA: TGTGCCAGCAGCTTTGCGGCAGCTCTTACAAATGGCTACACCTTC.

The rearrangement links TRBV29-1 to TRBJ2-2, with 9 bases aligning to TRBD2. The V gene's germline CDR1 is SQVTM and CDR2 ANQGSEA. The V segment lost 4 bases and the J segment 2 bases; nucleotides outside the gene matches: 5. This CDR3 comprises 15 residues. The CDR3: CSVGVGLANTGELFF. CDR3 DNA sequence: TGCAGCGTTGGGGTGGGACTAGCTAACACCGGGGAGCTGTTTTTT.

The V gene is TRBV7-2, the J gene TRBJ2-3; TRBD2 aligns across 7 bases. V shed 5 bases and J 5 bases; nucleotides not matched to a gene: 10. This CDR3 has 15 amino acids. From germline, CDR1 is SGHTA and CDR2 FQGNSA. CDR3 loop: CASSTGTIGGDTQYF. CDR3 bases: TGTGCCAGCAGCACCGGGACTATCGGGGGAGATACGCAGTATTTT.

The chain links TRBV3-1 (or the pseudogene TRBV3-2) to TRBJ2-2, with TRBD2 identical over 10 bases. Trimming at V came to 1 base and at J to 4 bases, leaving 3 bases not matched to a gene. Germline loops: CDR1 LGHDT, CDR2 YNNKEL (reference sequence). This CDR3 contains 16 residues. CDR3 region: CASSQGSGRSTGELFF. Written as DNA, the CDR3 is TGTGCCAGCAGCCAAGGTAGCGGGAGGTCCACCGGGGAGCTGTTTTTT.

This clone has a single count. The V and J genes are TRBV7-2 and TRBJ1-2, with TRBD1 identical over 9 bases. The germline V gene encodes CDR1 SGHTA and CDR2 FQGNSA. CDR3 length: 14 residues. Germline trimming cut 7 bases from V and 5 bases from J; bases unmatched to any gene: 8. The CDR3 region is CASTDRDRAYGYTF. Written as DNA, the CDR3 is TGTGCCAGCACGGACCGGGACAGGGCTTATGGCTACACCTTC.

This clone was detected only once. The chain combines TRBV12-3 or TRBV12-4 with TRBJ1-1; no firm D call. The CDR3 contains 10 residues. V was trimmed by 3 bases and J by 6 bases, leaving 2 bases between them. CDR3: CASSFAEAFF. As DNA, the CDR3 is TGTGCCAGCAGTTTCGCTGAAGCTTTCTTT.

Regarding this clone: This CDR3 is also generated by other DNA sequences in the sample. This chain connects TRBV3-1 (or the pseudogene TRBV3-2) to TRBJ2-7; perhaps TRBD2 as D (6 bases). Germline V gene data show CDR1 as LGHDT and CDR2 as YNNKEL (reference sequence). This CDR3 spans 15 amino acids. V dropped 1 base and J dropped 1 base, with 11 bases sitting between them. The CDR3: CASSQGLGGSYEQYF. CDR3 bases: TGTGCCAGCAGCCAAGGGTTGGGGGGATCCTACGAGCAGTACTTC.

The CDR3: CASNSQGRETQYF. CDR3 nucleotide sequence: TGTGCCAGCAACTCACAGGGTCGAGAGACCCAGTACTTC. This chain links TRBV28 with TRBJ2-5; weak D call: TRBD1 (6 bases). This CDR3 region has 13 residues. The V gene's germline CDR1 is MDHEN and CDR2 SYDVKM. The V gene lost 7 bases and the J gene lost 4 bases, with 13 bases spanning the gap.

This clone has just one count. The CDR3: CASSQDLPGLADNEQFF. The CDR3, as DNA: TGCGCCAGCAGCCAAGACTTGCCGGGACTGGCAGACAATGAGCAGTTCTTC. This chain uses TRBV4-1 with TRBJ2-1; a weak D match, TRBD2 (6 bases). The CDR3 runs 17 residues. Germline CDR1 MGHRA, CDR2 YSYEKL. The V end lost 0 bases, the J end lost 5 bases, and 17 bases lay between the germline ends.

The chain combines TRBV28 with TRBJ2-1; TRBD2 might be the D (6 bases). Germline loops: CDR1 MDHEN, CDR2 SYDVKM. Trimming stripped 5 bases from V and 0 bases from J, with 8 bases between. The CDR3 runs 14 residues. CDR3 loop: CASSPGGSYNEQFF. As DNA, the CDR3 is TGTGCCAGCAGTCCCGGGGGCTCCTACAATGAGCAGTTCTTC.

The chain combines TRBV6-5 with TRBJ2-1; 11 nucleotides match TRBD2. The CDR3 is made up of 14 amino acids. The germline gives CDR1 MNHEY, CDR2 SVGAGI. J gave up 4 bases and V 8 bases, and 4 bases lay outside the gene matches. CDR3 sequence: CASGWTSGYNEQFF. CDR3 bases: TGTGCCAGCGGTTGGACTAGCGGGTACAATGAGCAGTTCTTC.